This is a list of T cell receptor beta chains from one sample in a study of shared clonotypes between healthy human individuals. The repertoire was sequenced with immunoSEQ multiplex PCR; TCRdb's copy has only in-frame clones and lacks some. The sample yields roughly 2.5 million clones, around nine tenths seen once. Sequenced: naive CD4+ T cells sorted from blood. These receptors were obtained from a man between 18 and 29 years old in good health. The CDR3 runs from the conserved cysteine through the conserved F or W. D genes are given only for firm matches. Clone size, where shown, is once, few, many, or a class for clones that have expanded.

>NA|TRBJ2-3|TRBV7-8|NA
TGTGCCAGCACCCTTAACAGAGGAATGGGGGATACGCAGTATTTT
CASTLNRGMGDTQYF
>NA|TRBJ2-1|TRBV6-5|TRBD2
TGTGCCAGCCGCAGCGGGAGGTGGAATGAGCAGTTCTTC
CASRSGRWNEQFF
>once|TRBJ1-4|TRBV7-2|NA
TGTGCCAGCAGCCGAGTTAATGAAAAACTGTTTTTT
CASSRVNEKLFF
>NA|TRBJ2-3|TRBV18|NA
TGTGCCAGCTCACGGGAGATTGGAGATACGCAGTATTTT
CASSREIGDTQYF
>NA|TRBJ1-6|TRBV25-1|NA
TGTGCCAGCACCCAGAGCTCCTATAATTCACCCCTCCACTTT
CASTQSSYNSPLHF
>NA|TRBJ2-3|TRBV9|NA
TGTGCCAGCAGCCCTCGGACTGTTCGCACAGATACGCAGTATTTT
CASSPRTVRTDTQYF
>NA|TRBJ1-5|TRBV19|NA
TGTGCCAGTACCACGTATAGCAATCAGCCCCAGCATTTT
CASTTYSNQPQHF
>NA|TRBJ1-6|TRBV14|NA
TGTGCCAGCAGCCAAGACGGTTTTTCCCTCCACTTT
CASSQDGFSLHF
>NA|TRBJ2-2|TRBV18|NA
TGTGCCAGCTCACCACGGTGGGAGAACACCGGGGAGCTGTTTTTT
CASSPRWENTGELFF
>NA|TRBJ2-7|TRBV11-2|NA
TGTGCCAGCAGCTTAGGCCTCCAAGTTCTTCCTCCTCACGAGCAGTACTTC
CASSLGLQVLPPHEQYF
>NA|TRBJ1-4|TRBV6-6|TRBD1
TGTGCCAGCAGTTACTCGGGACAGGGCAATGAAAAACTGTTTTTT
CASSYSGQGNEKLFF
>NA|TRBJ1-2|TRBV5-1|TRBD1
TGCGCCAGCAGCTCCGGGACAGGGGGTGATGGCTACACCTTC
CASSSGTGGDGYTF
>NA|TRBJ2-3|TRBV28|TRBD2
TGTGCCACGTCGTCCGGGACTAGCGGGAGGTTGTACACAGATACGCAGTATTTT
CATSSGTSGRLYTDTQYF
>NA|TRBJ2-2|TRBV7-3|NA
TGTGCCAGCAGCACCTTTACTCAGACCGACCGCAAAGGGACCGGGGAGCTGTTTTTT
CASSTFTQTDRKGTGELFF
>NA|TRBJ2-7|TRBV5-1|NA
TGCGCCAGCAGCGTCCTTGGAGGGCAGCGACCCTCCTACGAGCAGTACTTC
CASSVLGGQRPSYEQYF
>NA|TRBJ2-2|TRBV6-6|NA
TGTGCCAGCAGCTCCACAGCCGGGGAGCTGTTTTTT
CASSSTAGELFF
>NA|TRBJ1-6|TRBV28|NA
TGTGCCAGCAGTTTAAGCTGGTCACCCCTCCACTTT
CASSLSWSPLHF
>NA|TRBJ2-1|TRBV7-8|TRBD2
TGTGCCAGCAGAATAGCGGGAGAGCAGTTCTTC
CASRIAGEQFF
>NA|TRBJ1-5|TRBV6-4|NA
TGTGCCAGCAGCCAATCTCCGACAGGCCATCCCAATCAGCCCCAGCATTTT
CASSQSPTGHPNQPQHF
>NA|TRBJ2-7|TRBV2|TRBD1
TGTGCCAGCAGGGGGACAGGGGGGCTTTCGAGCTCCTACGAGCAGTACTTC
CASRGTGGLSSSYEQYF
>NA|TRBJ1-5|TRBV30|NA
TGTGCCTGGAGCGCGTATAGCAATCAGCCCCAGCATTTT
CAWSAYSNQPQHF
>NA|TRBJ2-7|TRBV4-3|TRBD1
TGCGCCAGCAGTCCCCGAATGACGGGACAGGGGTACCACGAGCAGTACTTC
CASSPRMTGQGYHEQYF
>NA|TRBJ2-2|TRBV4-3|NA
TGCGCCAGCAGCCAAGCGGGAAACACCGGGGAGCTGTTTTTT
CASSQAGNTGELFF
>NA|TRBJ2-3|TRBV29-1|NA
TGCAGCGGTCTTCCCTGGGTGGGAGAAGATACGCAGTATTTT
CSGLPWVGEDTQYF
>NA|TRBJ1-5|TRBV20-1|NA
TGCAGTGCTGGGCCCAATCAGCCCCAGCATTTT
CSAGPNQPQHF
>NA|TRBJ1-1|TRBV19|NA
TGTGCCAGTAGTTCCCTGGGGGGGACGAACACTGAAGCTTTCTTT
CASSSLGGTNTEAFF
>NA|TRBJ1-5|TRBV5-5|TRBD1
TGTGCCAGCAGCTTGGGACAGGGGATGAATCAGCCCCAGCATTTT
CASSLGQGMNQPQHF
>once|TRBJ2-7|TRBV6-5|NA
TGTGCCAGCAGTCTCGACATCTCCTACGAGCAGTACTTC
CASSLDISYEQYF
>NA|TRBJ2-1|TRBV7-9|TRBD2
TGTGCCAGCAGCATTACTAGCGGCAACTACAATGAGCAGTTCTTC
CASSITSGNYNEQFF
>NA|TRBJ2-2|TRBV28|NA
TGTGCCAGCAACTTTAACACCGGGGAGCTGTTTTTT
CASNFNTGELFF
>NA|TRBJ2-2|TRBV4-3|NA
TGCGCCAGCAGCCAAGAAGGCAGCGGGAACACCGGGGAGCTGTTTTTT
CASSQEGSGNTGELFF
>NA|TRBJ2-7|TRBV18|TRBD2
TGTGCCAGCTCACCGAGCGGGGTTTCGAGTGAGCAGTACTTC
CASSPSGVSSEQYF
>NA|TRBJ1-6|TRBV27|TRBD1
TGTGCCAGCAGTCTCGCCGGGACAGTCACTTCACCCCTCCACTTT
CASSLAGTVTSPLHF
>once|TRBJ2-3|TRBV5-1|TRBD2
TGCGCCAGCAGATCGGGCCATAGCGGGAGTTTCGCAGATACGCAGTATTTT
CASRSGHSGSFADTQYF
>NA|TRBJ2-3|TRBV4-2|NA
TGTGCCAGCAGCCAAGGGGGCCCTGGGGTAGCCGGAGGGGGGCCAGATACGCAGTATTTT
CASSQGGPGVAGGGPDTQYF
>NA|TRBJ2-7|TRBV30|TRBD1
TGTGCCTGGTCTATTAAAACGTCACAGGGGGCTAGGGAGCAGTACTTC
CAWSIKTSQGAREQYF
>NA|TRBJ2-5|TRBV18|TRBD2
TGTGCCAGCTCACCGTTGAGCGGGGAACGGACCCAGTACTTC
CASSPLSGERTQYF
>NA|TRBJ2-3|TRBV4-1|TRBD2
TGCGCCAGCAGCTCCGGGACTAGCGGGGGGGCCGGTCCAGATACGCAGTATTTT
CASSSGTSGGAGPDTQYF
>NA|TRBJ2-7|TRBV19|TRBD1
TGTGCCAGTAGTATAGAGGGGGCCGGGACAGGTTCCTACGAGCAGTACTTC
CASSIEGAGTGSYEQYF
>few|TRBJ2-5|TRBV30|NA
TGTGCCTGGAGTACGCAGGGTCGAGAGACCCAGTACTTC
CAWSTQGRETQYF